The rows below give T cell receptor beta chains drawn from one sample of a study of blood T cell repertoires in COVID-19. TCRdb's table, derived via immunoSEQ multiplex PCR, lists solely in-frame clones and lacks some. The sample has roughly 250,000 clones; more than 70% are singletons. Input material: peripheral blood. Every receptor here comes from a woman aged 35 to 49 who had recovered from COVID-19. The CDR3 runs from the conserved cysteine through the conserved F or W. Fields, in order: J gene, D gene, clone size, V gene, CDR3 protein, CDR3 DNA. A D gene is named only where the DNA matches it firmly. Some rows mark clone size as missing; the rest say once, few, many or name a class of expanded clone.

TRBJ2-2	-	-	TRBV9	CASSVVKGGMTTGELFF	TGTGCCAGCAGCGTAGTGAAGGGCGGGATGACAACCGGGGAGCTGTTTTTT
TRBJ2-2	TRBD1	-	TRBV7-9	CASSDRGRGTGELFF	TGTGCCAGCAGCGACAGGGGGCGAGGCACCGGGGAGCTGTTTTTT
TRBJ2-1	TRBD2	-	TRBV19	CASSPEKRGRAGSYNEQFF	TGTGCCAGTAGTCCTGAGAAGCGGGGGAGGGCGGGGTCCTACAATGAGCAGTTCTTC
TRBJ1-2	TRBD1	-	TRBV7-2	CASSGDRVYGYTF	TGTGCCAGCAGCGGAGACAGGGTCTATGGCTACACCTTC
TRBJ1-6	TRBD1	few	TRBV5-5	CASSFPGTAPNSPLHF	TGTGCCAGCAGCTTCCCCGGGACAGCCCCAAATTCACCCCTCCACTTT
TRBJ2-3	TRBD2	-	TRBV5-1	CASSLRGGSTDTQYF	TGCGCCAGCAGCTTGCGCGGGGGGAGCACAGATACGCAGTATTTT
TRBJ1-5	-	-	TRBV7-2	CASSSFTGGNQPQHF	TGTGCCAGCAGCTCCTTTACAGGAGGCAATCAGCCCCAGCATTTT
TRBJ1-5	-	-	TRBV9	CASSTTGDDNQPQHF	TGTGCCAGCAGCACCACAGGTGATGATAATCAGCCCCAGCATTTT
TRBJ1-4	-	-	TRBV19	CASSIVYEKLFF	TGTGCCAGTAGTATAGTCTATGAAAAACTGTTTTTT
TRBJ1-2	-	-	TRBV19	CASSGGGGYGYTF	TGTGCCAGTAGTGGTGGGGGCGGCTATGGCTACACCTTC
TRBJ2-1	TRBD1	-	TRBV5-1	CASSPVTGTGFYNEQFF	TGCGCCAGCAGCCCGGTAACCGGGACAGGGTTCTACAATGAGCAGTTCTTC
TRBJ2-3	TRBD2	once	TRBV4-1	CASSRATSGGTDTQYF	TGCGCCAGCAGCCGAGCTACTAGCGGGGGCACAGATACGCAGTATTTT
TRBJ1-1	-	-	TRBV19	CASSIPGGTNTEAFF	TGTGCCAGTAGTATACCGGGGGGGACGAACACTGAAGCTTTCTTT
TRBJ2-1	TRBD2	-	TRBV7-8	CASSFRSPIAGKDNEQFF	TGTGCCAGCAGCTTCCGTTCCCCAATAGCGGGGAAAGATAATGAGCAGTTCTTC
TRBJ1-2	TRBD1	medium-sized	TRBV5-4	CASSLDLGQGHFTAFF	TGTGCCAGCAGCTTGGATCTGGGACAGGGCCATTTTACCGCTTTCTTC
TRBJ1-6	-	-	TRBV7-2	CASSLGGGGWSPLHF	TGTGCCAGCAGCTTAGGGGGGGGCGGTTGGTCACCCCTCCACTTT
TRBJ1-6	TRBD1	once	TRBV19	CASTPTGNGISPLHF	TGTGCCAGTACCCCGACAGGGAATGGAATTTCACCCCTCCACTTT
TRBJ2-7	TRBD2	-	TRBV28	CASSFASGGLSYEQYF	TGTGCCAGCAGTTTCGCTAGCGGGGGCCTCTCCTACGAGCAGTACTTC
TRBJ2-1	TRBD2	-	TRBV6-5	CASSGGSRAYNEQFF	TGTGCCAGCTCAGGCGGGAGTAGAGCCTACAATGAGCAGTTCTTC
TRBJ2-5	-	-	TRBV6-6	CASSYSGLLQETQYF	TGTGCCAGCAGTTACTCGGGACTTCTACAAGAGACCCAGTACTTC
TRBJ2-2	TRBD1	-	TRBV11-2	CASSTGDNGELFF	TGTGCCAGCAGCACAGGGGACAACGGGGAGCTGTTTTTT
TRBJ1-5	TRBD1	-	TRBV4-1	CASSQEYRGGNQPQHF	TGCGCCAGCAGCCAGGAATACAGGGGTGGCAATCAGCCCCAGCATTTT
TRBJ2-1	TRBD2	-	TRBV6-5	CASSYLSGSTNEQFF	TGTGCCAGCAGTTACTTAAGCGGGAGTACGAATGAGCAGTTCTTC
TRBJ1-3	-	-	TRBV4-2	CASSQDRNTIYF	TGTGCCAGCAGCCAAGATAGAAACACCATATATTTT
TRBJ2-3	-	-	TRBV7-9	CASSFLIGDPGDTQYF	TGTGCCAGCAGCTTTCTTATTGGAGACCCCGGGGATACGCAGTATTTT
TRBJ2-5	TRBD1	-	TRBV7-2	CASSFTGEETQYF	TGTGCCAGCAGCTTTACAGGGGAAGAGACCCAGTACTTC
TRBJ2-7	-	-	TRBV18	CASSPSSAPGFTYEQYF	TGTGCCAGCTCACCATCCAGTGCGCCAGGATTTACCTACGAGCAGTACTTC
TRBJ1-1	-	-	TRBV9	CASSARITGTNTEAFF	TGTGCCAGCAGCGCCCGTATCACAGGGACGAACACTGAAGCTTTCTTT
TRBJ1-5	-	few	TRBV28	CASRSGGRQPQHF	TGTGCCAGCCGATCCGGAGGTCGTCAGCCCCAGCATTTT
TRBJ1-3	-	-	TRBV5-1	CASSKDSTLGGNTIYF	TGCGCCAGCAGCAAGGACAGCACATTGGGGGGAAACACCATATATTTT
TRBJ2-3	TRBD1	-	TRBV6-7	CASSYSSDRGGGDTQYF	TGTGCCAGCAGTTACTCGTCGGACAGGGGAGGCGGAGATACGCAGTATTTT
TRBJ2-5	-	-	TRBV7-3	CASSFGGRVGETQYF	TGTGCCAGCAGCTTCGGGGGTAGGGTAGGAGAGACCCAGTACTTC
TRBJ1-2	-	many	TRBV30	CAWAPSAGFFGYTF	TGTGCCTGGGCCCCTTCGGCGGGATTTTTTGGCTACACCTTC
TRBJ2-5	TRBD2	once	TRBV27	CASSDSPTSGRIRTQYF	TGTGCCAGCAGTGATTCCCCGACTAGCGGGAGAATCCGGACCCAGTACTTC
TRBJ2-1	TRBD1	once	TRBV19	CASSSPGTGVGSEQFF	TGTGCCAGTAGTAGCCCCGGGACAGGGGTAGGTAGTGAGCAGTTCTTC
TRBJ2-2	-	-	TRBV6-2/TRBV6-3	CASSPSGFGTGELFF	TGTGCCAGCAGCCCTTCAGGTTTTGGCACCGGGGAGCTGTTTTTT
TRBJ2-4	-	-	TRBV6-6	CASSLLTGSKNIQYF	TGTGCCAGCAGTTTGCTTACAGGGTCCAAAAACATTCAGTACTTC
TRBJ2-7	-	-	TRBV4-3	CASSQELSGETPYEQYF	TGCGCCAGCAGCCAAGAACTTTCTGGGGAGACCCCTTACGAGCAGTACTTC
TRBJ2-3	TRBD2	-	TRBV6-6	CASSNQLAGGPSAQYF	TGTGCCAGCAGTAACCAACTAGCGGGAGGGCCCTCCGCGCAGTATTTT
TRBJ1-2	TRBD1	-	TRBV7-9	CASSSTGAEGYTF	TGTGCCAGCAGCTCAACAGGGGCAGAGGGCTACACCTTC
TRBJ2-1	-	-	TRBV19	CASSIVNEQFF	TGTGCCAGTAGTATAGTAAATGAGCAGTTCTTC
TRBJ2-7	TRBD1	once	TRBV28	CASSRDSLNPYEQYF	TGTGCCAGCAGTCGGGACAGCCTGAACCCCTACGAGCAGTACTTC
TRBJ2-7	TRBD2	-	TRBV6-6	CASSYDRLAGAYEQYF	TGTGCCAGCAGTTACGACCGACTAGCGGGAGCCTACGAGCAGTACTTC
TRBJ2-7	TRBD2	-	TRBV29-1	CSVEGGRAREQYF	TGCAGCGTTGAAGGCGGGAGGGCCCGGGAGCAGTACTTC
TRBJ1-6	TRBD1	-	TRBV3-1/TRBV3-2	CASSQDRSRGNPPLHF	TGTGCCAGCAGCCAGGACAGGTCCCGGGGGAATCCACCCCTCCACTTT